This note documents a single T cell receptor (beta chain) sequence. Antigen: not known. It is likely a read error, because the conserved phenylalanine at the end of the CDR3 is missing. TCR beta cDNA was reverse-transcribed from about 500 ng of total RNA. The reaction used a constant-region primer and ProtoScript II reverse transcriptase. Three-round nested multiplex PCR performed with slightly modified ARM-PCR produced the TCR beta libraries. TCRdb independently ran MiXCR on the multiplex PCR reads; one entry per CDR3 protein. The repertoire holds 90,000 to 100,000 distinct CDR3 sequences, with roughly 69% as singletons. The record originates from a study of tumor-infiltrating lymphocytes in primary liver carcinoma. The overall study: Each of the growths was stage T1-T3 N0M0, extending roughly 4.2 to 11 cm across.

Each 20-30 mg portion of unsorted bulk tissue served as the source for co-extraction of RNA and DNA. No treatment had been given to the patients, who were chronically infected with HBV. Whole-study results and caveats: Significantly greater top-250-clone fractions characterized tumors relative to blood (p = 0.039). Compared with tumor region pairs, tumor-adjacent and tumor-blood pairs overlapped less.

This TCR derives from a woman aged 55-69 years with primary liver carcinoma and hepatitis B virus infection. Sequenced material: liver tumor tissue from sampling region 5. Documented subset: tumor region T5, tumor centre.

CDR3: CASSSDRQESYGYTL. The CDR3 nucleotides read TGTGCCAGCAGCTCAGATCGACAGGAATCCTATGGCTACACCTTA. The chain has TRBV6-5 and TRBJ1-2; D is possibly TRBD1 (6 bases). Germline CDR1 and CDR2: MNHEY and SVGAGI. Trimming took off 6 bases at V and 4 bases at J, with 18 bases between the two ends. The CDR3 length is 15 residues.